These 8 T cell receptor beta chains were all obtained from the same sample, sequenced in a study of long-term antiretroviral therapy in people with HIV. Researchers ran immunoSEQ v3.0 at survey level. The repertoire was sequenced with immunoSEQ multiplex PCR; TCRdb's copy has only in-frame clones and lacks some. The repertoire has tens of thousands of clones, 85% to 95% of them found once; the top ten carry 9% to 10%. The sequencing here drew on unsorted PBMCs, taken 7.6 years after starting antiretroviral therapy. The receptors come from a woman in her forties with HIV.

The chain combines TRBV18 with TRBJ1-2; tentatively, D is TRBD1 (5 bases). Trimming removed 1 base from V and 0 bases from J, with 9 bases in between. The CDR3 covers 15 residues. Germline V CDR1 and CDR2: KGHSH, LQKENI. The CDR3 DNA follows: TGTGCCAGCTCACCACGAGACAGAGCTAACTATGGCTACACCTTC. Protein: CASSPRDRANYGYTF.

The rearrangement uses TRBV15 and TRBJ1-2; no firm D call. The CDR3 has 16 amino acids. The germline V and J ends were trimmed by 0 bases and 0 bases, with 11 bases remaining between them. Looked up from germline, CDR1 is LNHNV and CDR2 is YYDKDF (reference sequence). The CDR3 spells CATSRDYRVTNYGYTF. Here the CDR3 DNA reads TGTGCCACCAGCAGAGATTATCGGGTGACTAACTATGGCTACACCTTC. The complete variable domain, with remaining parts taken from reference TRBV15 and TRBJ1-2, reads DAMVIQNPRYQVTQFGKPVTLSCSQTLNHNVMYWYQQKSSQAPKLLFHYYDKDFNNEADTPDNFQSRRPNTSFCFLDIRSPGLGDTAMYLCATSRDYRVTNYGYTFGSGTRLTVV.

The chain has TRBV7-2 and TRBJ2-4; D is undetermined. Trimming left V 2 bases short and J 0 bases short, with 5 bases between. Germline loops: CDR1 SGHTA, CDR2 FQGNSA. This CDR3 comprises 14 residues. CDR3 bases: TGTGCCAGCAGCTTAAATCTAGCCAAAAACATTCAGTACTTC. Translating it yields CASSLNLAKNIQYF.

This chain uses TRBV19 with TRBJ1-2, with 9 bases identical to TRBD1. CDR3 length equals 15 residues. The J segment lost 8 bases and the V segment lost 7 bases, leaving 14 bases of the junction unmatched. Germline V gene lookup returns CDR1 LNHDA and CDR2 SQIVND (reference sequence). For the CDR3, the DNA is TGTGCCAGTATACCGGGACAGGGCCTTGTTCAGGGCTACACCTTC. Its protein product is CASIPGQGLVQGYTF.

This chain uses TRBV7-2 with TRBJ2-3; 10 bases are shared with TRBD2. The CDR3 covers 14 residues. The trim removed 5 bases at V and 5 bases at J, leaving 4 bases unmatched. Looked up from germline, CDR1 is SGHTA and CDR2 is FQGNSA. CDR3 DNA: TGTGCCAGCAGCAAGCGGGGGGGCGAAGATACGCAGTATTTT. Translated, it gives CASSKRGGEDTQYF.

The rearrangement uses TRBV30 and TRBJ2-7; D is possibly TRBD1 (5 bases). The germline V gene has CDR1 GTSNPN and CDR2 SVGIG (reference sequence). Between the trimmed V and J ends, which lost 1 base and 7 bases, there was a span of 8 bases. The CDR3 loop spans 11 amino acids. DNA of the CDR3: TGTGCCTGGAGTGCTACAGGAGAGCAGTACTTC. Protein: CAWSATGEQYF.

The CDR3 here is CASSLEADTQYF. CDR3 bases: TGCGCCAGCAGCTTGGAGGCAGATACGCAGTATTTT. The V gene is TRBV5-1, the J gene TRBJ2-3; D gene unclear. The CDR3 is made up of 12 amino acids. Germline assignment: CDR1 SGHRS and CDR2 YFSETQ. V lost 0 bases and J lost 4, with 3 bases in between.

This clone turned up a few times. This chain links TRBV7-9 with TRBJ2-4; D remains ambiguous. Trimming removed 2 bases from V and 1 base from J, with 9 bases in between. CDR1 SEHNR and CDR2 FQNEAQ come from the germline V gene (reference sequence). The CDR3 has 15 residues. CDR3 in amino acids: CASSLSETAKNIQYF. The CDR3 DNA reads as TGTGCCAGCAGCTTATCGGAGACGGCCAAAAACATTCAGTACTTC.